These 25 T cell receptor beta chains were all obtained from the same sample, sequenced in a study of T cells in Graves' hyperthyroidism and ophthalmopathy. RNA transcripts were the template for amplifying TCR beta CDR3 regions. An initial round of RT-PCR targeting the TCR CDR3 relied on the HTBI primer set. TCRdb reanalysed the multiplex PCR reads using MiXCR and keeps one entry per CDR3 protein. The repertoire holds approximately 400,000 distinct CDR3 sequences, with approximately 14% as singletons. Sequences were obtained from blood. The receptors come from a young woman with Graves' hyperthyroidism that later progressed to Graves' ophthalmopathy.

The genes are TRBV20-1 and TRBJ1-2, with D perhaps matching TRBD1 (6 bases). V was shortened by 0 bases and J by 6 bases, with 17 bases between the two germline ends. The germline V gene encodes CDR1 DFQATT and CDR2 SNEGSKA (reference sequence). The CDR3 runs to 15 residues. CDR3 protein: CSAREIRGGLDGYTF. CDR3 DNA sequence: TGCAGTGCTAGAGAAATAAGGGGGGGGCTGGATGGCTACACCTTC.

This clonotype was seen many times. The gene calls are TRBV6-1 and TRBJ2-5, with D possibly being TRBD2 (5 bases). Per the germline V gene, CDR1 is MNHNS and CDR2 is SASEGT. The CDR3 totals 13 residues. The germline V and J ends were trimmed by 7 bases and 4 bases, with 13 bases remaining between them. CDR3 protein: CASTRDILETQYF. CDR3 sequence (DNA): TGTGCCAGCACCCGGGATATTCTAGAGACCCAGTACTTC.

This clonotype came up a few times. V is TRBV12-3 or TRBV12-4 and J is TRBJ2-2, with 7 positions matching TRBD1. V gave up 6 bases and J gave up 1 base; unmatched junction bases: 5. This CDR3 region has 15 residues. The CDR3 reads CASRLDRVNTGELFF. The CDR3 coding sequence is TGTGCCAGCAGACTAGACAGGGTGAACACCGGGGAGCTGTTTTTT.

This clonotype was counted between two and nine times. The CDR3 sequence: CASSQGDMAREKLFF. For the CDR3, the DNA is TGCGCCAGCAGCCAAGGGGACATGGCTCGGGAAAAACTGTTTTTT. The chain employs TRBV4-3 and TRBJ1-4; D possibly corresponds to TRBD1 (6 bases). This CDR3 region has 15 residues. Germline V CDR1 and CDR2: LGHNA, YSLEER. Trimming left V 1 base short and J 8 bases short, with 14 bases between.

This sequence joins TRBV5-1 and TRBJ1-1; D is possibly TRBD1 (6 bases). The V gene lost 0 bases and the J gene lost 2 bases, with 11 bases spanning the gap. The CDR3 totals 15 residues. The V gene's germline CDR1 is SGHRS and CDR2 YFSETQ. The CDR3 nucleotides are TGCGCCAGCAGCTTGGCCAGGACAGTTAACACTGAAGCTTTCTTT. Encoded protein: CASSLARTVNTEAFF.

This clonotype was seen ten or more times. CDR3 DNA sequence: TGTGCCAGCAGAAGGACAGGGGGAGTCGGCGGGGATCTCTACAATGAGCAGTTCTTC. Protein sequence: CASRRTGGVGGDLYNEQFF. This sequence joins TRBV27 and TRBJ2-1; 10 bases line up with TRBD1. CDR1 and CDR2 from the germline V gene are MNHEY and SMNVEV (reference sequence). Losses at the gene ends were 6 bases for V and 3 bases for J; bases not matched to a gene: 17. CDR3 length: 19 residues.

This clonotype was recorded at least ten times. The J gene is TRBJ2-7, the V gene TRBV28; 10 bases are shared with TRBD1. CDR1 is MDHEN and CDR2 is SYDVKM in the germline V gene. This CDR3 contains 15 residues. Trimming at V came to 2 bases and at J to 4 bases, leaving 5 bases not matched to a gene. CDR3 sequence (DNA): TGTGCCAGCAGTTTACGGGGACAGGGGAGTTACGAGCAGTACTTC. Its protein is CASSLRGQGSYEQYF.

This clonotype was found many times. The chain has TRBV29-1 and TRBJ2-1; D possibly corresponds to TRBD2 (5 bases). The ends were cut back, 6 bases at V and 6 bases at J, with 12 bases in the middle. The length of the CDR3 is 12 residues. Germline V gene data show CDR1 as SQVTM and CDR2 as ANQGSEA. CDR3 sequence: CSVARGANEQFF. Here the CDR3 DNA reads TGCAGCGTCGCCCGGGGAGCCAATGAGCAGTTCTTC.

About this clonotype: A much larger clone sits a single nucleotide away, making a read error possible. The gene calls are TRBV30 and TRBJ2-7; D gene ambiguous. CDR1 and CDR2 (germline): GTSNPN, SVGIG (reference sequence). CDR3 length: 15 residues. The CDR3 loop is CALSLRPAVSYEQYF. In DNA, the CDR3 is TGTGCCTTGAGTCTTCGCCCCGCAGTCTCCTACGAGCAGTACTTC.

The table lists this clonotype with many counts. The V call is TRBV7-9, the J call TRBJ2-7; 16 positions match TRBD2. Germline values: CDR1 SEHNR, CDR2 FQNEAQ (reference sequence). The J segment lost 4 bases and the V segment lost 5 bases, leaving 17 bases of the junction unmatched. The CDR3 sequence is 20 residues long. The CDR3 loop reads CASSPPWGLAGGPHGYEQYF. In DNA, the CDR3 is TGTGCCAGCAGCCCCCCCTGGGGACTAGCGGGAGGGCCGCATGGGTACGAGCAGTACTTC.

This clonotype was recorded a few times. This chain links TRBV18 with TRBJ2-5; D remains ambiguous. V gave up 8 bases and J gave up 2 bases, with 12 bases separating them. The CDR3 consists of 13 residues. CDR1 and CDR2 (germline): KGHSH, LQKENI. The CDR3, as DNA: TGTGCCAGCCTCCGGTCCCAACAAGAGACCCAGTACTTC. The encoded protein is CASLRSQQETQYF. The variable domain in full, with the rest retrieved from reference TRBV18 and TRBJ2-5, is NAGVMQNPRHLVRRRGQEARLRCSPMKGHSHVYWYRQLPEEGLKFMVYLQKENIIDESGMPKERFSAEFPKEGPSILRIQQVVRGDSAAYFCASLRSQQETQYFGPGTRLLVL.

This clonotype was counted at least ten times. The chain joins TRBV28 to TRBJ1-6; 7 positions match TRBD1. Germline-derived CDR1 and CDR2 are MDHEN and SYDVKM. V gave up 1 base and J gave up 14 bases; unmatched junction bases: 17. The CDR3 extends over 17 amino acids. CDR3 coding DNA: TGTGCCAGCAGTTTATATGGCCCTGAGGGGGCCCCTTGGTCCCTCCACTTT. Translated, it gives CASSLYGPEGAPWSLHF.

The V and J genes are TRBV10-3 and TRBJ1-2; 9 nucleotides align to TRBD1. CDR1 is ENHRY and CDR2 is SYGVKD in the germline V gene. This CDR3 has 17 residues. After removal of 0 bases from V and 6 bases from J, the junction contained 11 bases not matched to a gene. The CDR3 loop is CAISESYDRDRVNGYTF. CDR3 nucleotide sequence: TGTGCCATCAGTGAGTCGTACGATCGGGACAGGGTTAATGGCTACACCTTC.

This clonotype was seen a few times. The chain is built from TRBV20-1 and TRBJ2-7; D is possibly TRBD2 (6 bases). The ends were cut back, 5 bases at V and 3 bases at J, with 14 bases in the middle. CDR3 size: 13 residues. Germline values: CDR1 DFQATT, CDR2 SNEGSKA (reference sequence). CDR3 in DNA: TGCAGTGCTCCCAACACCGGGAGCTACGAGCAGTACTTC. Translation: CSAPNTGSYEQYF.

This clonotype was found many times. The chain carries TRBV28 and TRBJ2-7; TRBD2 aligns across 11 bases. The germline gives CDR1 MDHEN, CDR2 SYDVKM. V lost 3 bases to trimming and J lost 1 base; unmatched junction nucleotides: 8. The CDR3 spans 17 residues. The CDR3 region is CASSFFPRTSGSYEQYF. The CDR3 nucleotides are TGTGCCAGCAGTTTCTTCCCTCGGACTAGCGGGTCCTACGAGCAGTACTTC.

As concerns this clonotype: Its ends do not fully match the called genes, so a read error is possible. The CDR3 DNA reads TGTGCCACCTGGGCTGGCGCAGGTGAAACTTTCTTT. Translated: CATWAGAGETFF. The rearrangement uses TRBV24-1 and TRBJ1-1; no clear D gene. There are 12 residues in the CDR3. CDR1 is KGHDR and CDR2 is SFDVKD in the germline V gene.

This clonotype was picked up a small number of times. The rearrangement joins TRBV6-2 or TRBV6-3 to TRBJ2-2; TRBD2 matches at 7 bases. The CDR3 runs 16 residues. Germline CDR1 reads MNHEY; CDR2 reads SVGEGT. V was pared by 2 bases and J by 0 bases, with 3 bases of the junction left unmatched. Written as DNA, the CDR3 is TGTGCCAGCAGTTACACGCTAGCGGCGAACACCGGGGAGCTGTTTTTT. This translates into CASSYTLAANTGELFF.

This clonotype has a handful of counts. CDR3 bases: TGTGCCAGCAGCCGTCCCGCGGGAGAGCAGTTCTTC. Its translation: CASSRPAGEQFF. The chain uses TRBV11-3 and TRBJ2-1; tentatively, D is TRBD2 (6 bases). This CDR3 region has 12 residues. V shed 5 bases and J shed 10 bases, with 12 bases lying between them. Germline V gene lookup returns CDR1 SGHNT and CDR2 YENEEA.

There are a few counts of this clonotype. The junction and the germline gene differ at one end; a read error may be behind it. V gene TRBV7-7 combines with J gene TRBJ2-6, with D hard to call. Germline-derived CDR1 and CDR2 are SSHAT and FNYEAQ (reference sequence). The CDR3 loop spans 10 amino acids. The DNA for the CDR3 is TGTGCTAGCAGCCCCTTCTTTTGGACTTTC. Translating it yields CASSPFFWTF.

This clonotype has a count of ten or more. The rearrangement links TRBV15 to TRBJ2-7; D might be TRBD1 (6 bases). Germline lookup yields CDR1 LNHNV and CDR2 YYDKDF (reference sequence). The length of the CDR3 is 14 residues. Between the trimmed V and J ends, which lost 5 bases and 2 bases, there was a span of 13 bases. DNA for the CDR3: TGTGCCACCAGCCCCGGGACAAGCCCCTACGAGCAGTACTTC. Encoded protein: CATSPGTSPYEQYF.

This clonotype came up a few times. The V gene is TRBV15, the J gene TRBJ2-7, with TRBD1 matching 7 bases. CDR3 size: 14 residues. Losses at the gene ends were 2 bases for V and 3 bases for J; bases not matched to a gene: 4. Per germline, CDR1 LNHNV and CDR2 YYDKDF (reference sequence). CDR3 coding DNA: TGTGCCACCAGCAGACTCCGGGACAGCTACGAGCAGTACTTC. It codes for CATSRLRDSYEQYF.

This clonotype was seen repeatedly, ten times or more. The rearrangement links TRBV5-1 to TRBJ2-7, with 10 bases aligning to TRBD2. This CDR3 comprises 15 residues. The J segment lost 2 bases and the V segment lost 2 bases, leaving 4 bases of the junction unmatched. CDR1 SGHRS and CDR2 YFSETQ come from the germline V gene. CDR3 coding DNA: TGCGCCAGCAGCTTAACGAGCGGGAGGGCCTACGAGCAGTACTTC. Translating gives CASSLTSGRAYEQYF.

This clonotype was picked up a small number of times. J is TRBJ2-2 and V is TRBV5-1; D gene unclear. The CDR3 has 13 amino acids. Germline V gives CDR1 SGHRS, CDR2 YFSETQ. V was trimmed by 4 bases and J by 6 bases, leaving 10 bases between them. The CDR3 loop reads CASSPFTAGELFF. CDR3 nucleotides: TGCGCCAGCAGCCCCTTCACAGCCGGGGAGCTGTTTTTT.

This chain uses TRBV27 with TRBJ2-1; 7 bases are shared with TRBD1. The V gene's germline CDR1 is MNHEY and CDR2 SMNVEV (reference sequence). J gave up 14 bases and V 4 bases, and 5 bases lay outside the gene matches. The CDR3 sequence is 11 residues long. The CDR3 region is CASSSGTVEFF. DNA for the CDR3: TGTGCCAGCAGTTCCGGGACAGTCGAGTTCTTC.

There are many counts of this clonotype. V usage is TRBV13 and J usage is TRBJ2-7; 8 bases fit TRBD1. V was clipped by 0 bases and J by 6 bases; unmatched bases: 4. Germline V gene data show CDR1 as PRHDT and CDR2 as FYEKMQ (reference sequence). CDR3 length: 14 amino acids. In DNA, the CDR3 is TGTGCCAGCAGCTTAGGGGACAGGGCAGGCGAGCAGTACTTC. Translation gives CASSLGDRAGEQYF.